Reported below is one TCR beta chain. The count of this clone is one. The antigen it binds to is not known. It has no much larger one-base neighbor in the sample; base qualities were not kept. This record belongs to a study of neoadjuvant anti-PD-1 for oral cavity cancer listed by TCRdb under 2021. A note on the overall study: Before curative-intent surgical resection, most patients were given three to four biweekly doses of nivolumab at 3 mg/kg. Patients without progression received a fourth nivolumab dose around day 43 and underwent definitive surgical resection on days 50-56. A 33% response rate was observed in the parent correlative cohort, in which more than 9 patients were included. Responders were defined as patients with complete response, partial response or stable disease by RECIST 1.1; non-responders were defined as patients with progression.

Results the study describes overall, beyond this receptor: Higher pretreatment blood TCRbeta clonality and lower post-treatment tumor TCRbeta clonality were correlated with higher pretreatment blood Treg/Th17 ratios. Only a few patients per response group were included in the TCR analyses, and larger cohorts for validation were called for by the authors. After neoadjuvant nivolumab, non-responders showed significantly higher T cell clonality (Gini index) in PBMCs than responders did.

Reading the label with the study, this specimen's time point is: before neoadjuvant nivolumab. Patients were newly diagnosed with stage II-IVA oral cavity squamous cell carcinoma and had received no prior systemic or radiation treatment. The cohort consisted of patients with HPV-negative, locally advanced oral cavity squamous cell carcinoma. Peripheral blood mononuclear cells were analyzed directly and were not maintained or expanded in culture. The samples were obtained from a longitudinal correlative study of a single-arm phase II trial testing neoadjuvant nivolumab in oral cavity squamous cell carcinoma. Genomic DNA-based TCRbeta sequencing was performed on subject-matched pre- and post-treatment PBMCs and tumors from three responders and three non-responders. Peripheral blood mononuclear cells were drawn once before nivolumab treatment and a second time after treatment, when surgery took place. Genomic DNA was isolated from PBMCs using the Maxwell RSC DNA from Cells kit.

The CDR3 runs 16 residues from the cysteine to the phenylalanine. Just CDR3 DNA is preserved here, 48 bases in frame from base 1. CDR1 and CDR2, looked up from the germline V gene (reference sequence), are SGHNT and YYREEE. Germline trimming: 1 base from V, 6 bases from J; junction bases outside gene matches: 12. For deep sequencing, PBMC libraries mostly used around 500 ng of input genomic DNA, with six replicates for each sample. Following the manufacturer's instructions, the team built TCRbeta libraries using the immunoSEQ hsTCRbeta kit. An Illumina NovaSeq 6000 S4 flow cell was used to sequence the final libraries, which had first been combined to 3 nM. From the authors' description of their analysis: Raw data preprocessing and quality control were performed with the immunoSEQ Analyzer. The analysis was restricted to productive rearrangements, with each unique CDR3 amino acid sequence defining a clonotype. Repertoire clonality was estimated as the Gini-Simpson index, computed with the R package tcR. Student's t test was used to compare Gini indices, while Pearson correlation assessed associations with tumor size change. TCRdb retrieved this table from immuneACCESS and kept in-frame rearrangements only. Not all clones are present; in checked studies, unresolved V genes account for under half, and no reason is known for the remainder. V, J and clone size reflect that table, while D and trimming were determined from the DNA. For this sample the table gives fewer than 90,000 clones, of which approximately 80% were detected only once. Of the sample, roughly 3% is held by the ten largest clones.

The sample in question was PBMCs, obtained before nivolumab (anti-PD-1) treatment. The chain links TRBV5-4 with TRBJ2-7, with 8 bases matching TRBD2. The source is a person between 35 and 79 years old with oral cavity squamous cell carcinoma. At the DNA level, the sequence is TGTGCCAGCAGCTTGTTAGCGGGACAAGGAAGGGGCGAGCAGTACTTC. Its product reads: CASSLLAGQGRGEQYF.